This T cell receptor (beta chain) was identified during a study of cytomegalovirus exposure and HLA in healthy donors (dated by TCRdb to about 2017). About the full investigation: An earlier analysis of 587 of the donors reported about 260 Gb of sequence data and around 100 million unique TCR beta sequences obtained from around 170 million T cells. An early release covering about 600 HLA-typed donors comprised 300 to 350 gigabases of sequencing data and around 80 million unique TCR sequences. Of the roughly 400 genotyped donors, roughly 85% fell in the genetic ancestry cluster associated with self-reported Caucasian donors. The study was designed to test whether signatures of past pathogen exposure could be identified by cataloging public T cell receptors. The T cell repertoires of 666 subjects were profiled by immunosequencing and related to cytomegalovirus serostatus. In addition to the first cohort of several hundred subjects, a separate validation cohort of approximately 130 different subjects was used. High-throughput TCR immunosequencing, statistical association of individual TCRs with disease status, and machine learning were combined to predict cytomegalovirus infection status. To study patterns of TCR occurrence, a later analysis re-analyzed previously published TCR beta repertoires from several hundred donors and added high-resolution HLA genotyping. Rather than drawing on any new phenotypic data, the later analysis identified candidate immune exposures from TCR beta sequences and the way those sequences occurred across donors. To decide whether each TCR beta V gene segment behaved as functional or pseudogenic, an earlier analysis of some 580 of the donors relied on high-throughput TCR beta sequencing. Donor age, sex, ethnicity and CMV serostatus were compiled together with the repertoire data. In a later genetic analysis, genome-wide SNP genotypes for about three fifths of the 666 donors were used, and that subset was treated as a discovery cohort. All discovery cohort repertoires had been generated on a single sequencing platform. HLA typing included class I and class II loci at four-digit resolution. The number of typed donors differed by locus: about 629-630 for A, B, C, DRB1 and DQB1; some 500 for DQA1; around 580 for DPA1; and around 470 for DPB1. Because of strong linkage in the cohort, roughly five DR-DQ haplotypes were treated as single units for association and clustering. Among almost 400 genotyped donors of the cohort, an average of approximately 240,000 unique TCR beta nucleotide sequences were sequenced per donor, about a sixth of them non-productive.

The study at large found these results: When HLA alleles, especially DR and DQ, strongly co-occurred, TCR associations were difficult to assign to individual alleles. In a later analysis, most CMV-associated TCR beta chains were found to appear HLA-restricted, with HLA associations seemingly driven largely by CMV exposure. An earlier analysis of approximately 590 of the donors showed that most TCR beta V segments appeared in productive rearrangements either about 87% or about 30% of the time, which broadly matched IMGT annotations. A few of the identified cytomegalovirus-associated TCR beta chains were confirmed in vitro to be specific for cytomegalovirus antigens. This cohort had only TCR beta chains sequenced, and the lack of alpha or paired-chain data limited which features could be detected. Linkage disequilibrium might explain the correlated functional status among segregating V segments, but an unknown experimental factor could not be ruled out. A later analysis reported that several top co-occurrence clusters appeared linked to parvovirus B19, influenza, CMV and Epstein-Barr virus. Immune exposure information for the cohort was limited to CMV serostatus. According to the authors, the approach could potentially be generalized to other disease states and immunological phenotypes. Roughly uniform sequencing depth across donors was assumed in presence/absence analyses, although this assumption may not hold. HLA typing was unavailable for some donors at each locus, so association tests used only the typed subset. Compared with equally common non-associated chains, HLA-associated TCR beta chains in a later analysis were more clonally expanded and had lower generation probabilities. A total of fewer than 200 TCR beta chains were listed by the study as associated with cytomegalovirus. Around 16 rarely observed V segments, including chromosome 9 orphons, were excluded from the earlier analysis of approximately 500 of the donors because counts were too low. A further reported finding was that TCR beta sequences accurately predicted the HLA-A and HLA-B alleles for most subjects in the first cohort. In a later analysis, the rate of TCR association differed among HLA loci, with DRB1 alleles having the most associated TCRs and HLA-C alleles having the fewest. V-gene and J-gene trimming of TCR beta chains was associated with a missense DCLRE1C variant in a later genetic analysis, and the association was replicated in an independent cohort. Compared with the roughly 720-donor mean, donors in an Asian-associated ancestry cluster had fewer N-insertions in productive TCRs, according to a later genetic analysis. Most TCR sequences were seen in very few donors, while some public TCRs were found in many individuals. Specific HLA alleles were associated with over 15,000 TCR beta sequences at a false discovery rate of 0.05 in a later analysis. Cytomegalovirus status was reported to be diagnosed by the classifier with high specificity and sensitivity in both the original and validation cohorts. The sequencing pipeline was judged likely to have produced a cluster of highly shared sequence variants as a technical artifact.

The library relied on the immunoSEQ multiplex PCR assay. The multiplex PCR relied on a mix of 60 forward primers for TCR Vbeta segments and 13 reverse primers for TCR Jbeta segments. The CDR3 region of rearranged TCR beta genes was amplified from genomic DNA by a multiplex PCR assay. The Illumina HiSeq System was used to sequence the amplified TCR beta libraries as 87-base-pair reads. Per the source publication's procedure: Across the 500 to 750 repertoires, a later analysis counted 80 million or so unique TCR beta chains, around 11 million of which were shared by at least two donors. Raw reads were error-corrected and collapsed into unique sequences with a nearest-neighbor algorithm that merged closely related sequences to remove PCR and sequencing errors. To assign V, D and J gene segments, CDR3 sequences were aligned to IMGT reference sequences. For a sequence to be retained, at least a six-nucleotide match to both a V gene segment and a J gene segment was required. Rearrangements were classified as productive when the CDR3 lacked stop codons and remained in frame with V and J, and all other rearrangements were classified as non-productive. Following IMGT convention, CDR3 was defined as the stretch from the second conserved V-encoded cysteine up to the conserved J-encoded phenylalanine. The earlier analysis of roughly 590 of the donors excluded sequences that lacked an unambiguous match to a single V gene segment. An earlier analysis of 500 to 700 of the donors classified V segments as functional when productive rearrangements were above 56.7% and as segregating when the standard deviation between donors was above 5%. A statistical classification framework was built to diagnose cytomegalovirus status from the catalog of TCR beta chain sequences. V and J gene assignment, in a later analysis, came from comparing TCR nucleotide sequences with IMGT/GENE-DB human TR gene sequences. A later analysis assigned CDR3 sequences and most-parsimonious VDJ recombination scenarios with the TCRdist pipeline. In a later analysis, each TCR beta chain was defined by its CDR3 amino acid sequence together with its V-gene family, and reads lacking a unique V-gene family were excluded. In a later analysis, around 650 highly shared, low-generation-probability nucleotide sequences were removed to address suspected cross-contamination and a sequencing artifact. In a later analysis, a clonal expansion index for each public chain was calculated from normalized within-repertoire ranks of inferred template counts. A later analysis computed generation probabilities with a VDJ recombination model fitted to out-of-frame rearrangements, and checked the results against IGoR. In a later analysis, TCR-TCR, TCR-HLA and TCR-CMV co-occurrence was scored with hypergeometric tests, and a repertoire-size bias correction was applied to TCR pairs. False discovery rates were estimated in a later analysis by permuting HLA or CMV assignments 20 times. In a later analysis, co-occurring TCRs were grouped using DBSCAN, and TCRdist sequence similarity was added for clustering within HLA-allele-positive subsets. Co-occurrence clustering excluded repertoires with fewer than 30,000 or more than 120,000 public chains, plus five with anomalous nucleotide sharing. TCRdb obtained this table from immuneACCESS and retained in-frame rearrangements with V and J assigned. These tables miss some clones; where compared with another copy, unresolved V genes account for less than half of the shortfall, and the remainder is unexplained. The V and J calls and clone size are taken from that table; D and trimming were inferred from the DNA. This sample is represented by more than 110,000 clones; roughly 80% of them were singletons. The ten largest clones take up 1.2% of the sample.

As for this clone: Its specific antigen is unknown. No per-base quality is available; no much larger clone lies one base away.

The cohort consisted of 670 or so healthy bone marrow donors. At the time of sampling, all cohort members were nominally healthy, though unrecorded immune exposures were likely present. The donor tested CMV seronegative, placing the donor among the 300 to 400 seronegative members of the cohort. Every donor gave a peripheral blood sample, and the peripheral blood mononuclear cells from that sample were used for TCR beta sequencing. The Qiagen DNeasy Blood Extraction Kit was used to extract genomic DNA from the blood cell samples. The source of this sequence is a female donor in good health and CMV-seronegative. Sequencing used PBMCs.

The DNA sequence is TGCGCCAGCAGCCTCGGGACAGGGGACATGACCTACGAGCAGTACTTC. Translated, this is CASSLGTGDMTYEQYF. The sequence links TRBV4-1 to TRBJ2-7; 10 bases in the middle match TRBD1. Inclusive of the bounding cysteine and phenylalanine, the CDR3 is 16 residues long. The DNA shown is the 48-base CDR3, in frame from base 1. Trimming accounts for 4 bases at V and 2 bases at J, while the number of junction bases matched to no gene is 8. Reading the germline V gene gives CDR1 MGHRA and CDR2 YSYEKL.